This record concerns one T cell receptor (beta chain) sequence. The antigen is not known. Donors came from a validation cohort of some 110 subjects, distinct from the first 666-subject cohort. Sequenced by immunoSEQ multiplex PCR; TCRdb stores in-frame clones only, minus some. Of around 190,000 clones listed, approximately 86% are singletons. Germline loops: CDR1 SGHRS, CDR2 YFSETQ. V dropped 7 bases and J dropped 0 bases, with 11 bases sitting between them. CDR3 size: 14 residues. These data come from a study of cytomegalovirus exposure and HLA in healthy donors. Study-wide background: According to later analysis, the same platform produced the 90 to 150 validation and approximately 630 first-cohort repertoires. Overall study findings and caveats: Usually a TCR sequence was rare, but some public TCRs were found in many donors.

The origin of this receptor is a man younger than 40 in good health and CMV-seropositive. Sequencing was carried out using PBMCs. The chain combines TRBV5-1 with TRBJ2-1; maybe TRBD1 (5 bases). DNA of the CDR3: TGCGCCAGCCAGAGACAGCGCTCCTACAATGAGCAGTTCTTC. It encodes CASQRQRSYNEQFF. Full variable domain (missing parts from reference TRBV5-1 and TRBJ2-1): KAGVTQTPRYLIKTRGQQVTLSCSPISGHRSVSWYQQTPGQGLQFLFEYFSETQRNKGNFPGRFSGRQFSNSRSEMNVSTLELGDSALYLCASQRQRSYNEQFFGPGTRLTVL.